This is a list of T cell receptor beta chains from one sample in a study of blood T cell repertoires in COVID-19. TCRdb's table, derived via immunoSEQ multiplex PCR, lists solely in-frame clones and lacks some. The sample shows more than 200,000 clones, 75% to 90% of them seen only once. Specimen: PBMCs or T cells enriched from blood (not recorded which). Source of these receptors: a woman aged 25-40 years who had been exposed to COVID-19. The CDR3 runs from the conserved cysteine through the conserved F or W. D genes are given only for firm matches. Rows give clone size only sometimes, using once, few, many, or a class for an expanded clone.

-	14	TRBV6-5	TRBJ1-1	-	CASLTGSLGTEAFF	TGTGCCAGTCTTACAGGGAGCTTAGGCACTGAAGCTTTCTTT
-	14	TRBV14	TRBJ1-6	-	CASSQVQGHSPLHF	TGTGCCAGCAGCCAAGTGCAGGGGCATTCACCCCTCCACTTT
TRBD1	15	TRBV6-5	TRBJ2-1	-	CASSLQGASYDEQFF	TGTGCCAGCAGTCTACAGGGGGCTTCCTACGATGAGCAGTTCTTC
TRBD2	16	TRBV5-1	TRBJ2-7	-	CASSPFGVAGISEQYF	TGCGCCAGCAGCCCCTTCGGGGTAGCGGGAATCTCCGAGCAGTACTTC
-	15	TRBV4-2	TRBJ2-7	-	CASSQDAGTSYEQYF	TGTGCCAGCAGCCAAGATGCGGGGACCTCCTACGAGCAGTACTTC
TRBD1	17	TRBV28	TRBJ2-7	-	CASSLLPHRGATYEQYF	TGTGCCAGCAGTTTACTGCCTCACAGGGGGGCCACCTACGAGCAGTACTTC
TRBD1	16	TRBV19	TRBJ2-5	-	CASSTSTGWPQETQYF	TGTGCCAGTAGTACCTCGACAGGGTGGCCACAAGAGACCCAGTACTTC
-	14	TRBV7-9	TRBJ1-1	few	CASSLGGVNTEAFF	TGTGCCAGCAGCTTAGGGGGGGTGAACACTGAAGCTTTCTTT
TRBD2	14	TRBV29-1	TRBJ2-3	-	CSVLAGGGADTQYF	TGCAGCGTTCTAGCGGGAGGGGGCGCAGATACGCAGTATTTT
-	15	TRBV5-5	TRBJ2-1	-	CASSFSGLLYNEQFF	TGTGCCAGCAGCTTCTCGGGACTCCTATACAATGAGCAGTTCTTC
-	15	TRBV7-9	TRBJ2-2	-	CASSPGLPNTGELFF	TGTGCCAGCAGCCCAGGACTACCCAACACCGGGGAGCTGTTTTTT
-	13	TRBV5-4	TRBJ2-5	-	CASSRGRTETQYF	TGTGCCAGCAGCAGGGGCAGAACGGAGACCCAGTACTTC
-	12	TRBV29-1	TRBJ1-2	once	CSVEVGAEGYTF	TGCAGCGTTGAGGTGGGGGCAGAGGGCTACACCTTC
TRBD1	13	TRBV28	TRBJ1-1	-	CASRGQGNTEAFF	TGTGCCAGCAGGGGACAGGGGAACACTGAAGCTTTCTTT
-	11	TRBV19	TRBJ1-5	-	CASSIGQPQHF	TGTGCCAGTAGTATCGGTCAGCCCCAGCATTTT
TRBD1	17	TRBV4-1	TRBJ2-7	-	CASSQGTLTGVSYEQYF	TGCGCCAGCAGCCAAGGGACGTTAACAGGGGTATCCTACGAGCAGTACTTC
-	15	TRBV6-5	TRBJ1-5	-	CASSYSSSKPQPQHF	TGTGCCAGCAGTTACTCGTCGAGTAAGCCGCAGCCCCAGCATTTT
TRBD2	15	TRBV10-1	TRBJ2-2	-	CASSRTSGNTGELFF	TGCGCCAGCAGCAGGACTAGCGGGAACACCGGGGAGCTGTTTTTT
TRBD1	16	TRBV30	TRBJ1-1	-	CAWSDTPGTGNTEAFF	TGTGCCTGGAGTGATACCCCCGGGACAGGGAACACTGAAGCTTTCTTT
TRBD2	15	TRBV3-1/TRBV3-2	TRBJ2-3	-	CASSQSSGSTDTQYF	TGTGCCAGCAGCCAAAGTAGCGGGAGCACAGATACGCAGTATTTT
-	13	TRBV5-4	TRBJ2-3	-	CASGADATDTQYF	TGTGCCAGCGGGGCGGACGCCACAGATACGCAGTATTTT
TRBD2	14	TRBV6-1	TRBJ2-1	-	CASSSGTSVAGGFF	TGTGCCAGCAGTTCAGGGACTAGCGTGGCCGGGGGGTTCTTC
-	13	TRBV28	TRBJ1-5	-	CASTPDSYQPQHF	TGTGCCAGCACCCCAGACAGCTATCAGCCCCAGCATTTT
TRBD1	15	TRBV28	TRBJ1-4	many	CASSLLTGQEEKLFF	TGTGCCAGCAGTTTATTGACAGGGCAGGAGGAAAAACTGTTTTTT
-	15	TRBV2	TRBJ2-1	-	CASSAGSALGGEQFF	TGTGCCAGCAGTGCAGGAAGTGCCTTAGGTGGTGAGCAGTTCTTC
-	11	TRBV7-9	TRBJ2-7	-	CASSFNYEQYF	TGTGCCAGCAGCTTTAACTACGAGCAGTACTTC
TRBD2	14	TRBV29-1	TRBJ2-5	-	CSAKGGSRVETQYF	TGCAGCGCTAAGGGCGGGAGTAGGGTAGAGACCCAGTACTTC
-	16	TRBV3-1/TRBV3-2	TRBJ2-7	-	CASSQDRWRGSYEQYF	TGTGCCAGCAGCCAAGATCGGTGGAGGGGATCCTACGAGCAGTACTTC
-	12	TRBV3-1/TRBV3-2	TRBJ1-4	many	CASRSVNEKLFF	TGTGCCAGCCGGTCGGTTAATGAAAAACTGTTTTTT
-	12	TRBV24-1	TRBJ2-5	-	CATSDSKETQYF	TGTGCCACCAGTGATTCAAAAGAGACCCAGTACTTC
-	14	TRBV10-3	TRBJ2-2	-	CASGRDIGIGELFF	TGTGCCTCCGGCCGGGACATAGGGATCGGGGAGCTGTTTTTT
TRBD2	16	TRBV9	TRBJ2-2	few	CASSVGTSGSTGELFF	TGTGCCAGCAGCGTAGGTACTAGCGGGAGCACCGGGGAGCTGTTTTTT
TRBD1	15	TRBV6-5	TRBJ2-5	-	CASSQTSGGDGTQYF	TGTGCCAGCTCACAGACCTCAGGGGGCGATGGGACCCAGTACTTC
-	13	TRBV5-1	TRBJ2-1	-	CASSLGGDNEQFF	TGCGCCAGCAGCTTGGGGGGCGACAATGAGCAGTTCTTC
TRBD1	14	TRBV5-1	TRBJ2-7	once	CASFGGTGPYEQYF	TGCGCCAGCTTTGGGGGGACAGGGCCGTACGAGCAGTACTTC
-	16	TRBV19	TRBJ2-2	-	CASSKIGTQNTGELFF	TGTGCCAGTAGTAAGATTGGGACACAGAACACCGGGGAGCTGTTTTTT
-	16	TRBV19	TRBJ1-5	many	CASSIGRQSFNQPQHF	TGTGCCAGTAGTATAGGGCGGCAGTCTTTCAATCAGCCCCAGCATTTT
TRBD2	14	TRBV2	TRBJ2-1	-	CASLAGAVYNEQFF	TGTGCCAGTTTAGCGGGAGCTGTCTACAATGAGCAGTTCTTC
-	15	TRBV19	TRBJ2-7	once	CASRAMTGSSYEQYF	TGTGCCAGCAGAGCAATGACAGGATCCTCCTACGAGCAGTACTTC
-	18	TRBV11-3	TRBJ1-4	-	CASSLDPPYDRPNEKLFF	TGTGCCAGCAGCTTAGATCCCCCTTATGACAGACCTAATGAAAAACTGTTTTTT
TRBD1	18	TRBV24-1	TRBJ1-5	-	CATSDRDRGQSGNQPQHF	TGTGCCACCAGTGATCGGGACAGGGGGCAATCTGGCAATCAGCCCCAGCATTTT
-	15	TRBV4-1	TRBJ1-4	once	CASSQDGKGDEKLFF	TGCGCCAGCAGCCAAGATGGTAAAGGGGATGAAAAACTGTTTTTT
TRBD2	16	TRBV9	TRBJ2-7	-	CASSVPSLAEIGEQYF	TGTGCCAGCAGCGTACCCTCGCTAGCGGAAATAGGGGAGCAGTACTTC
TRBD1	17	TRBV19	TRBJ1-2	-	CASRQGRDRGIVSGYTF	TGTGCCAGTAGGCAAGGACGGGACAGGGGAATAGTAAGCGGCTACACCTTC
-	15	TRBV19	TRBJ1-1	-	CASSITGGRGTEAFF	TGTGCCAGTAGCATTACGGGGGGTAGGGGCACTGAAGCTTTCTTT
TRBD2	14	TRBV7-3	TRBJ2-1	-	CASSMTSGSGEQFF	TGTGCCAGCAGCATGACTAGCGGGAGTGGTGAGCAGTTCTTC
TRBD1	17	TRBV4-1	TRBJ2-7	-	CASSQDRGAGGFYEQYF	TGCGCCAGCAGCCAAGATAGAGGGGCAGGGGGCTTTTACGAGCAGTACTTC
-	14	TRBV9	TRBJ2-1	-	CASSVEAAYNEQFF	TGTGCCAGCAGCGTAGAAGCGGCTTACAATGAGCAGTTCTTC
-	18	TRBV7-9	TRBJ2-7	few	CASSFAREAGANSYEQYF	TGTGCCAGCAGCTTTGCCCGCGAGGCAGGGGCGAACAGCTACGAGCAGTACTTC
-	15	TRBV4-1	TRBJ2-1	-	CASSSSETTYNEQFF	TGCGCCAGCAGCTCTAGCGAGACCACCTACAATGAGCAGTTCTTC
-	15	TRBV7-2	TRBJ2-1	-	CASSSTGISYNEQFF	TGTGCCAGCAGCTCAACAGGGATCTCCTACAATGAGCAGTTCTTC
TRBD2	11	TRBV20-1	TRBJ2-5	-	CAGGSQETQYF	TGCGCGGGGGGTTCCCAAGAGACCCAGTACTTC
TRBD2	13	TRBV19	TRBJ2-1	-	CASSSGTYNEQFF	TGTGCCAGTTCGAGCGGGACGTACAATGAGCAGTTCTTC
-	14	TRBV5-6	TRBJ1-3	-	CASSLGGFGNTIYF	TGTGCCAGCAGCTTGGGAGGGTTTGGAAACACCATATATTTT